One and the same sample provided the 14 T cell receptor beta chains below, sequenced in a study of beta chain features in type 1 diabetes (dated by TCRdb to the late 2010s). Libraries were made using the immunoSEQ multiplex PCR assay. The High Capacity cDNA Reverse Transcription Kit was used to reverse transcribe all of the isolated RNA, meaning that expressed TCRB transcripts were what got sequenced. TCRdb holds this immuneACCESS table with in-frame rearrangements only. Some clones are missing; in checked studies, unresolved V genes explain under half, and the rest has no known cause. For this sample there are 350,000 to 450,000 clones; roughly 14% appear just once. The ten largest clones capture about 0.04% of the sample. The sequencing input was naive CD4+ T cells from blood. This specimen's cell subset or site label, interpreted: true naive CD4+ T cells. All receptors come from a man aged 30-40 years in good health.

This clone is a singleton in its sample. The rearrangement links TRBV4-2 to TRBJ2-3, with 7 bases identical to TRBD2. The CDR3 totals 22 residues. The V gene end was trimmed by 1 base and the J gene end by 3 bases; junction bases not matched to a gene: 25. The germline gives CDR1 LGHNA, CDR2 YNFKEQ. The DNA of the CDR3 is TGTGCCAGCAGCCAAGGGAATTCCGTGGCGGGAGATCATAGTAGTCCGACAGATACGCAGTATTTT. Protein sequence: CASSQGNSVAGDHSSPTDTQYF.

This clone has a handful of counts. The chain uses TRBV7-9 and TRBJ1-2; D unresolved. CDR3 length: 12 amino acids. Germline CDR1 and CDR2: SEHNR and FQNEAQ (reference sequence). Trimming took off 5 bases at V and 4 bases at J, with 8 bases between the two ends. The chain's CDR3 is CASSEQPYGYTF. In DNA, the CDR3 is TGTGCCAGCAGCGAACAGCCCTATGGCTACACCTTC.

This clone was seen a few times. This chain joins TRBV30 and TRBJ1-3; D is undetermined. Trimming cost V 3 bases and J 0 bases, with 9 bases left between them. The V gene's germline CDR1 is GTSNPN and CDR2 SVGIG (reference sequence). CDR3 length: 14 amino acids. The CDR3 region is CAWRSGYSGNTIYF. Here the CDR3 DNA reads TGTGCCTGGAGGTCGGGGTACTCTGGAAACACCATATATTTT. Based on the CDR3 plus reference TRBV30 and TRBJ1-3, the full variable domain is SQTIHQWPATLVQPVGSPLSLECTVEGTSNPNLYWYRQAAGRGLQLLFYSVGIGQISSEVPQNLSASRPQDRQFILSSKKLLLSDSGFYLCAWRSGYSGNTIYFGEGSWLTVV.

The CDR3 loop reads CASSRVMRLAKNIQYF. The CDR3 DNA is TGTGCCAGCAGCCGGGTCATGCGGCTAGCCAAAAACATTCAGTACTTC. The rearrangement links TRBV7-2 to TRBJ2-4; D uncertain. CDR1 and CDR2 (germline): SGHTA, FQGNSA. Trimming shortened V by 5 bases and J by 0 bases, and 14 bases separated the two germline ends. The CDR3 runs 16 residues.

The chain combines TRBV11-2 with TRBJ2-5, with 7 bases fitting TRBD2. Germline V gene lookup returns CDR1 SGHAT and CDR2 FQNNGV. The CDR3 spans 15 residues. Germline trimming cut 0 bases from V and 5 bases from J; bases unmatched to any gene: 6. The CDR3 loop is CASSLDRTSIETQYF. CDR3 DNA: TGTGCCAGCAGCTTAGATCGGACTAGTATTGAGACCCAGTACTTC.

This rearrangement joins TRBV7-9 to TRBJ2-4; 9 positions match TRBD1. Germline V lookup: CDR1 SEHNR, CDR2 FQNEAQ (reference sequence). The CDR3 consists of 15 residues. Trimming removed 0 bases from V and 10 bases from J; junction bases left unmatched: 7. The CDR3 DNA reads TGTGCCAGCAGCTTAGCGGGTGGGACAGGGAGGATTCAGTACTTC. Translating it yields CASSLAGGTGRIQYF.

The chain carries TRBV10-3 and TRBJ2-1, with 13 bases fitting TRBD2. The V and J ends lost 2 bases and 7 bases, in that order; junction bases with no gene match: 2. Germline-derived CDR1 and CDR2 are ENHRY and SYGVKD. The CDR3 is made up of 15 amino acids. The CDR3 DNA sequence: TGTGCCATCAGTGAGCCGGGACTAGCGGGGAATGAGCAGTTCTTC. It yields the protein CAISEPGLAGNEQFF.

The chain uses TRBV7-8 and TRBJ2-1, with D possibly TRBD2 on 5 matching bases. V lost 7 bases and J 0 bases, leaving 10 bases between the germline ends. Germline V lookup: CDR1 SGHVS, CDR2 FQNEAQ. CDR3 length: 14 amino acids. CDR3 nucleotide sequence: TGTGCCAGCAATCGGGATACCTCCTACAATGAGCAGTTCTTC. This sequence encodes CASNRDTSYNEQFF.

The chain's CDR3 is CASSLGQRGGTDTQYF. The DNA for the CDR3 is TGTGCCAGCAGCTTAGGTCAGCGGGGTGGCACAGATACGCAGTATTTT. The rearrangement links TRBV11-3 to TRBJ2-3, with 7 bases matching TRBD2. The V gene's germline CDR1 is SGHNT and CDR2 YENEEA. Unmatched junction bases numbered 5, after V lost 1 base and J lost 1 base. The CDR3 is 16 residues long.

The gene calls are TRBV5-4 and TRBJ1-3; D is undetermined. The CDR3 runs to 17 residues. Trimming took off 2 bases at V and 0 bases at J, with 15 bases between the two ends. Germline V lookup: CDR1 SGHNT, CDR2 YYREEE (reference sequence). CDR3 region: CASSFSSPNYSGNTIYF. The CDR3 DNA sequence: TGTGCCAGCAGCTTCTCCAGTCCGAACTACTCTGGAAACACCATATATTTT.

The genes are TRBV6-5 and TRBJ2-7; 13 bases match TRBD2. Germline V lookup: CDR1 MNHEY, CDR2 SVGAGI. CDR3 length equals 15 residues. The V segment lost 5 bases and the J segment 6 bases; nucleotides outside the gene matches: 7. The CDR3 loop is CASSPGLAGVSEQYV. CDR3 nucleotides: TGTGCCAGCAGTCCCGGACTAGCGGGAGTTTCCGAGCAGTACGTC.

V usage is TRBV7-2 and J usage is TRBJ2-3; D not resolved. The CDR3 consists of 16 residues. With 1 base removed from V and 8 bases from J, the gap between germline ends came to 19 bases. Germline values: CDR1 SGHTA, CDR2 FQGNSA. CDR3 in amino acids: CASSLGPRGMGGTQYF. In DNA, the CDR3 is TGTGCCAGCAGCTTAGGGCCCCGCGGCATGGGCGGTACGCAGTATTTT.

The CDR3 loop is CSVDAQEKLFF. CDR3 sequence (DNA): TGCAGCGTCGACGCGCAGGAAAAACTGTTTTTT. The V call is TRBV29-1, the J call TRBJ1-4; D is unresolved. Per germline, CDR1 SQVTM and CDR2 ANQGSEA. The CDR3 contains 11 residues. V gave up 6 bases and J gave up 8 bases, with 10 bases separating them. Using reference TRBV29-1 and TRBJ1-4 for the parts outside the CDR3, the full variable domain is SAVISQKPSRDICQRGTSLTIQCQVDSQVTMMFWYRQQPGQSLTLIATANQGSEATYESGFVIDKFPISRPNLTFSTLTVSNMSPEDSSIYLCSVDAQEKLFFGSGTQLSVL.

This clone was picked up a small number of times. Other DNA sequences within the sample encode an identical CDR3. CDR3 sequence (DNA): TGCAGTGCTAGGGCTAGTGAGCAGTTCTTC. Encoded protein: CSARASEQFF. The chain employs TRBV20-1 and TRBJ2-1; D call uncertain. Per germline, CDR1 DFQATT and CDR2 SNEGSKA (reference sequence). V lost 3 bases and J 9 bases, leaving 6 bases between the germline ends. The CDR3 has 10 amino acids.